This TCR beta chain was retrieved from a study of T cell responses to AZD1222 COVID-19 vaccine. Study observations and caveats: An increase in Spike-specific TCR breadth and depth was observed after two AZD1222 doses. With dominance at 160-218 and 743-854, vaccine-associated CD4 TCRs spanned spike. Most donors were white British and more were female, and clonal diversity was possibly underestimated.

The CDR3 is made up of 15 amino acids. Germline CDR1 LGHNT, CDR2 FRNRAP. V gave up 4 bases and J gave up 0 bases, with 9 bases separating them. Concerning this clone: The antigen is undetermined.

TCRdb's copy holds only in-frame clones and misses some; the assay was immunoSEQ multiplex PCR. The sample lists about 150,000 clones; about 91% were seen once. V and J are TRBV12-5 and TRBJ1-4; D may be TRBD1 (5 bases). This TCR came from an adult who received the AZD1222 COVID-19 vaccine. This sample comprised peripheral blood, obtained 28 days after the second AZD1222 dose. CDR3 DNA sequence: TGTGCTAGTGGTTCCGGGGACGCAACTAATGAAAAACTGTTTTTT. It encodes CASGSGDATNEKLFF. Together with reference TRBV12-5 and TRBJ1-4, the CDR3 gives the full variable domain: DARVTQTPRHKVTEMGQEVTMRCQPILGHNTVFWYRQTMMQGLELLAYFRNRAPLDDSGMPKDRFSAEMPDATLATLKIQPSEPRDSAVYFCASGSGDATNEKLFFGSGTQLSVL.